A single sample gave rise to the 31 T cell receptor beta chains below, sequenced in a study of T cells in Graves' hyperthyroidism and ophthalmopathy. Researchers took RNA transcripts and amplified the TCR beta CDR3 regions from them. TCR CDR3 underwent first-round RT-PCR with the HTBI primer set. TCRdb re-called the multiplex PCR reads through MiXCR, storing one row per CDR3 protein. The table records around 400,000 distinct CDR3 sequences, 25% of them present only once. Sequenced input: blood. The origin of the receptors is a man aged 50-60 years with Graves' hyperthyroidism.

The genes are TRBV10-2 and TRBJ2-2; 7 bases line up with TRBD2. J was trimmed by 6 bases and V by 8 bases; bases with no gene match: 18. CDR3 size: 17 residues. Germline V gene sequence: CDR1 WSHSY, CDR2 SAAADI. The CDR3 DNA reads as TGCGCCAGCGGGGACGTTCAGCGGGGTAGTTCTCCCGGGGAGCTGTTTTTT. Translating gives CASGDVQRGSSPGELFF.

This sequence joins TRBV20-1 and TRBJ2-3, with 9 bases aligning to TRBD2. Germline V gene lookup returns CDR1 DFQATT and CDR2 SNEGSKA (reference sequence). J lost 7 bases, V lost 6 bases, and 8 bases had no gene match. The CDR3 is 13 residues long. CDR3 bases: TGCAGTGCGGTAGCGGGAGTAGTCCATACGCAGTATTTT. Its protein is CSAVAGVVHTQYF.

The chain uses TRBV19 and TRBJ1-1; 7 bases map to TRBD1. With V trimmed by 1 base and J by 5 bases, 7 bases remained unmatched. CDR3 length: 15 residues. Germline V gene data show CDR1 as LNHDA and CDR2 as SQIVND (reference sequence). DNA for the CDR3: TGTGCCAGTAGTATAGCGACAGGGAGGGGAACTGAAGCTTTCTTT. This sequence encodes CASSIATGRGTEAFF.

This chain links TRBV11-2 with TRBJ2-7, with 7 bases identical to TRBD2. Trimming removed 7 bases from V and 5 bases from J; junction bases left unmatched: 11. Per the germline V gene, CDR1 is SGHAT and CDR2 is FQNNGV. This CDR3 comprises 14 residues. CDR3 coding DNA: TGTGCCAGCATCGGACTAGGGGCCATCCACGAGCAGTACTTC. It translates to CASIGLGAIHEQYF.

This clonotype was found many times. This chain links TRBV20-1 with TRBJ2-7, with D possibly TRBD2 on 6 matching bases. The CDR3 is 14 amino acids. Germline loops: CDR1 DFQATT, CDR2 SNEGSKA (reference sequence). Trimming shortened V by 2 bases and J by 3 bases, and 14 bases separated the two germline ends. The chain's CDR3 is CSARPPGRGYEQYF. CDR3 sequence (DNA): TGCAGTGCTAGACCCCCCGGGAGAGGCTACGAGCAGTACTTC.

This clonotype was detected only a few times. This chain joins TRBV19 and TRBJ2-3, with D uncertain. Per germline, CDR1 LNHDA and CDR2 SQIVND (reference sequence). The CDR3 is 14 residues long. V lost 9 bases to trimming and J lost 4 bases, with 17 bases between them. The CDR3 region has the DNA TGTGCCAGCGGCGTGGGCAGGTCCCCAGATACGCAGTATTTT. Protein: CASGVGRSPDTQYF.

The CDR3 region has the DNA TGTGCCAGCAGCTCAGGGGAGTTCGGGCACTACGAGCAGTACTTC. Its translation is CASSSGEFGHYEQYF. The J gene is TRBJ2-7, the V gene TRBV27, with a tentative D call TRBD1 (6 bases). The CDR3 runs 15 residues. CDR1 and CDR2 from the germline V gene are MNHEY and SMNVEV (reference sequence). V was cut by 6 bases and J by 3 bases, with 18 bases left in between.

The gene calls are TRBV6-5 and TRBJ2-1; 7 bases align to TRBD1. The CDR3 has 16 amino acids. V was clipped by 0 bases and J by 0 bases; unmatched bases: 2. Germline-derived CDR1 and CDR2 are MNHEY and SVGAGI. In nucleotides, the CDR3 is TGTGCCAGCAGTTACTCCCGACAGGGCTCCTACAATGAGCAGTTCTTC. As protein: CASSYSRQGSYNEQFF.

This sequence joins TRBV29-1 and TRBJ1-1; 12 nucleotides line up with TRBD1. After removal of 6 bases from V and 0 bases from J, the junction contained 5 bases not matched to a gene. The CDR3 is 15 residues long. Per the germline V gene, CDR1 is SQVTM and CDR2 is ANQGSEA. The CDR3: CSVRDRGLLNTEAFF. The CDR3 coding sequence is TGCAGCGTCCGGGACAGGGGGCTCTTGAACACTGAAGCTTTCTTT.

The chain links TRBV12-3 or TRBV12-4 to TRBJ2-3, with TRBD1 identical over 8 bases. The CDR3 length is 16 residues. V was clipped by 6 bases and J by 2 bases; unmatched bases: 10. The DNA of the CDR3 is TGTGCCAGCAGCTTTTTGCGACAGGGGAACACAGATACGCAGTATTTT. Encoded protein: CASSFLRQGNTDTQYF.

This clonotype was picked up one time. This chain joins TRBV28 and TRBJ1-1, with a weak D call TRBD1 (6 bases). V was pared by 8 bases and J by 3 bases, with 13 bases between. This CDR3 is 13 amino acids long. CDR1 and CDR2 from the germline V gene are MDHEN and SYDVKM. CDR3 protein: CASVGGADTEAFF. CDR3 coding DNA: TGTGCCAGCGTCGGGGGGGCCGACACTGAAGCTTTCTTT.

This clonotype was detected only a few times. The chain employs TRBV7-9 and TRBJ2-7; D remains ambiguous. Trimming shortened V by 1 base and J by 3 bases, and 13 bases separated the two germline ends. The CDR3 loop spans 15 amino acids. Germline V CDR1 and CDR2: SEHNR, FQNEAQ (reference sequence). The CDR3 coding sequence is TGTGCCAGCAGCTTAGGCGGCACCCGTATCTACGAGCAGTACTTC. It yields the protein CASSLGGTRIYEQYF.

J is TRBJ1-5 and V is TRBV7-9; D not resolved. The CDR3 contains 12 residues. Germline CDR1 and CDR2: SEHNR and FQNEAQ (reference sequence). Trimming removed 6 bases at V and 3 bases at J, with 6 bases between. The CDR3 here is CASRTDNQPQHF. The DNA for the CDR3 is TGTGCCAGCAGGACCGACAATCAGCCCCAGCATTTT.

This clonotype has just a few counts. The V gene is TRBV11-2, the J gene TRBJ2-1, with TRBD2 identical over 8 bases. The germline gives CDR1 SGHAT, CDR2 FQNNGV. The CDR3 consists of 17 residues. V dropped 2 bases and J dropped 2; count of bases not matched to a gene: 8. The CDR3 is CASSLFSGRAPYNEQFF. The CDR3 DNA follows: TGTGCCAGCAGCTTATTTTCCGGGAGGGCCCCCTACAATGAGCAGTTCTTC. Complete variable domain (other parts from reference TRBV11-2 and TRBJ2-1): EAGVAQSPRYKIIEKRQSVAFWCNPISGHATLYWYQQILGQGPKLLIQFQNNGVVDDSQLPKDRFSAERLKGVDSTLKIQPAKLEDSAVYLCASSLFSGRAPYNEQFFGPGTRLTVL.

This chain joins TRBV19 and TRBJ1-1, with 8 bases lining up with TRBD1. J lost 7 bases, V lost 9 bases, and 16 bases had no gene match. Germline V gene sequence: CDR1 LNHDA, CDR2 SQIVND (reference sequence). The CDR3 covers 15 residues. The CDR3 nucleotides are TGTGCCAGCAAATCGGGTGTACAGGGGGTAGGTGAAGCTTTCTTT. It yields the protein CASKSGVQGVGEAFF.

Details on this clonotype: Given a much more abundant clone one base away, this may be a read error. V gene TRBV20-1 combines with J gene TRBJ2-5; 9 bases fit TRBD2. Germline V lookup: CDR1 DFQATT, CDR2 SNEGSKA (reference sequence). The trim removed 8 bases at V and 1 base at J, leaving 8 bases unmatched. The CDR3 runs to 14 residues. The CDR3: CSTAGTSTQETQYF. The CDR3 nucleotides read TGCAGTACCGCAGGGACTAGCACCCAAGAGACCCAGTACTTC.

This clonotype was detected only a few times. The chain has TRBV15 and TRBJ2-5, with D perhaps matching TRBD1 (5 bases). Trimming left V 0 bases short and J 6 bases short, with 11 bases between. This CDR3 spans 14 amino acids. Germline CDR1 and CDR2: LNHNV and YYDKDF (reference sequence). In DNA form, the CDR3 reads TGTGCCACCAGCAGAGACAGGGCAGCAAAGACCCAGTACTTC. Protein: CATSRDRAAKTQYF.

This chain links TRBV6-6 with TRBJ2-7; 8 bases line up with TRBD1. CDR3 size: 16 residues. V shed 2 bases and J 0 bases; nucleotides not matched to a gene: 6. Germline CDR1 and CDR2: MNHNY and SVGAGI (reference sequence). CDR3 nucleotide sequence: TGTGCCAGCAGTTACCCAGGACAGGGAAACTCCTACGAGCAGTACTTC. This sequence encodes CASSYPGQGNSYEQYF.

Notes on this clonotype: This may stem from a read error, because a much larger clone lies one nucleotide away. The chain carries TRBV2 and TRBJ2-1; D is unclear. CDR3 length equals 13 residues. Looked up from germline, CDR1 is SNHLY and CDR2 is FYNNEI. Trimming took off 5 bases at V and 9 bases at J, with 14 bases between the two ends. CDR3 DNA: TGTGCCAGCAGTCTTTCGACTCCGACTGAGCAGTTCTTC. Translated: CASSLSTPTEQFF.

This clonotype was detected ten times or more. At one end the junction does not follow the germline gene, possibly because of a read error. The chain links TRBV28 to TRBJ2-1; TRBD2 agrees at 14 bases. The CDR3 totals 14 residues. Germline V CDR1 and CDR2: MDHEN, SYDVKM. In DNA form, the CDR3 reads TGTGCCACCAGTTCGGGACTAGCGGGAGTTGAGCAGTTCTTC. This encodes CATSSGLAGVEQFF. Complete variable domain (other parts from reference TRBV28 and TRBJ2-1): DVKVTQSSRYLVKRTGEKVFLECVQDMDHENMFWYRQDPGLGLRLIYFSYDVKMKEKGDIPEGYSVSREKKERFSLILESASTNQTSMYLCATSSGLAGVEQFFGPGTRLTVL.

This rearrangement joins TRBV11-2 to TRBJ1-6; 8 bases map to TRBD1. V shed 0 bases and J 9 bases; nucleotides not matched to a gene: 7. The germline V gene encodes CDR1 SGHAT and CDR2 FQNNGV. The length of the CDR3 is 16 residues. The CDR3 region is CASSLEAGTGFSPLHF. Here the CDR3 DNA reads TGTGCCAGCAGCTTAGAGGCCGGGACAGGATTTTCACCCCTCCACTTT.

The J gene is TRBJ2-1, the V gene TRBV18; no reliable D call. The CDR3 totals 14 residues. Germline-derived CDR1 and CDR2 are KGHSH and LQKENI. V was trimmed by 0 bases and J by 7 bases, leaving 10 bases between them. CDR3 nucleotide sequence: TGTGCCAGCTCACCACCCATTTCAAATAATGAGCAGTTCTTC. Translated, it gives CASSPPISNNEQFF.

This clonotype was picked up one time. This CDR3 is CASSLGQSEKLFF. In nucleotides, the CDR3 is TGTGCCAGCAGCTTAGGGCAGAGTGAAAAACTGTTTTTT. The chain employs TRBV7-2 and TRBJ1-4; D gene unclear. The CDR3 spans 13 residues. Trimming removed 1 base from V and 7 bases from J, with 7 bases in between. Germline V lookup: CDR1 SGHTA, CDR2 FQGNSA.

This rearrangement joins TRBV7-2 to TRBJ2-7; 12 nucleotides match TRBD2. The end of the DNA is better explained by TRBJ2-1, so the J call may be wrong. Germline CDR1 and CDR2: SGHTA and FQGNSA. The length of the CDR3 is 15 residues. The CDR3 sequence: CASSLGLAGIYEQFF. CDR3 in DNA: TGTGCCAGCAGCTTGGGACTAGCGGGTATCTACGAGCAGTTCTTC.

This clonotype has a handful of counts. This chain joins TRBV27 and TRBJ1-5; D remains ambiguous. CDR1 and CDR2 (germline): MNHEY, SMNVEV (reference sequence). V shed 5 bases and J shed 4 bases, with 6 bases lying between them. The CDR3 sequence is 12 residues long. This CDR3 is CASSHPNQPQHF. As DNA, the CDR3 is TGTGCCAGCAGTCACCCGAATCAGCCCCAGCATTTT.

This clonotype was seen ten or more times. The chain couples TRBV11-2 to TRBJ2-2, with D possibly being TRBD1 (7 bases). The CDR3 is 18 residues long. Germline CDR1 reads SGHAT; CDR2 reads FQNNGV. V lost 2 bases to trimming and J lost 0 bases, with 16 bases between them. CDR3 protein: CASSLSFRGTANTGELFF. As DNA, the CDR3 is TGTGCCAGCAGCTTATCCTTCCGGGGGACAGCGAACACCGGGGAGCTGTTTTTT. The full variable domain, its missing parts supplied by reference TRBV11-2 and TRBJ2-2, is EAGVAQSPRYKIIEKRQSVAFWCNPISGHATLYWYQQILGQGPKLLIQFQNNGVVDDSQLPKDRFSAERLKGVDSTLKIQPAKLEDSAVYLCASSLSFRGTANTGELFFGEGSRLTVL.

This chain uses TRBV19 with TRBJ1-2; D possibly corresponds to TRBD1 (6 bases). CDR3 size: 12 residues. Trimming stripped 4 bases from V and 7 bases from J, with 10 bases between. Germline CDR1 is LNHDA and CDR2 is SQIVND (reference sequence). The CDR3 protein is CASSTGVVGYTF. The CDR3 region has the DNA TGTGCCAGTAGTACAGGGGTTGTTGGCTACACCTTC.

This clonotype was counted many times. The chain has TRBV15 and TRBJ2-5; 7 bases map to TRBD2. The trim removed 0 bases at V and 3 bases at J, leaving 1 base unmatched. The CDR3 contains 14 residues. CDR1 is LNHNV and CDR2 is YYDKDF in the germline V gene (reference sequence). Written as DNA, the CDR3 is TGTGCCACCAGCAGAGAAGCGGGAAAAGAGACCCAGTACTTC. Protein product: CATSREAGKETQYF.

This clonotype was counted only a few times. The chain recombines TRBV20-1 with TRBJ2-1; 8 positions match TRBD2. CDR1 and CDR2 (germline): DFQATT, SNEGSKA (reference sequence). The CDR3 extends over 16 amino acids. J gave up 5 bases and V 3 bases, and 12 bases lay outside the gene matches. CDR3 sequence: CSASPSRGRFDNEQFF. CDR3 nucleotides: TGCAGTGCTAGTCCCTCTCGCGGGAGGTTCGACAATGAGCAGTTCTTC.

This chain uses TRBV5-1 with TRBJ2-2; the match to TRBD2 covers 7 bases. This CDR3 region has 14 residues. CDR1 SGHRS and CDR2 YFSETQ come from the germline V gene. With 3 bases clipped from V and 3 bases from J, the junction kept 2 bases outside the gene matches. The CDR3 is CASSSGLDTGELFF. For the CDR3, the DNA is TGCGCCAGCAGCTCCGGACTAGACACCGGGGAGCTGTTTTTT.

This clonotype was picked up many times. This rearrangement joins TRBV27 to TRBJ2-3; D possibly corresponds to TRBD2 (5 bases). This CDR3 region has 15 residues. The V gene's germline CDR1 is MNHEY and CDR2 SMNVEV (reference sequence). V was trimmed by 3 bases and J by 2 bases, leaving 12 bases between them. CDR3 DNA sequence: TGTGCCAGCAGTTTTGCGGGCCGAACCACAGATACGCAGTATTTT. It encodes CASSFAGRTTDTQYF.